These 4 T cell receptor beta chains were sequenced from one sample in a study of cytomegalovirus exposure and HLA in healthy donors. The PCR had 60 Vbeta and 13 Jbeta primers. Generated by immunoSEQ multiplex PCR, the TCRdb table keeps only in-frame clones and is missing some. The sample consists of about 130,000 clones, over 70% of them appearing once. The sample consisted of PBMCs. All receptors derive from a woman in her fifties or sixties in good health and CMV-seronegative.

V usage is TRBV28 and J usage is TRBJ1-1; a possible D gene is TRBD1 (6 bases). V lost 3 bases and J lost 1, with 12 bases in between. The CDR3 extends over 15 amino acids. CDR1 and CDR2 from the germline V gene are MDHEN and SYDVKM. The CDR3 here is CASSFPDSKNTEAFF. CDR3 DNA: TGTGCCAGCAGTTTTCCGGACAGCAAGAACACTGAAGCTTTCTTT. Supplemented by reference TRBV28 and TRBJ1-1, the full variable domain reads DVKVTQSSRYLVKRTGEKVFLECVQDMDHENMFWYRQDPGLGLRLIYFSYDVKMKEKGDIPEGYSVSREKKERFSLILESASTNQTSMYLCASSFPDSKNTEAFFGQGTRLTVV.

V gene TRBV18 combines with J gene TRBJ2-4; 7 bases match TRBD1. The CDR3 is 16 amino acids. Germline-derived CDR1 and CDR2 are KGHSH and LQKENI. V was clipped by 4 bases and J by 0 bases; unmatched bases: 6. The CDR3 loop reads CASSRTTGLAKNIQYF. CDR3 bases: TGTGCCAGCTCACGAACGACAGGGTTAGCCAAAAACATTCAGTACTTC. Looking up the rest from reference TRBV18 and TRBJ2-4 gives the full variable domain: NAGVMQNPRHLVRRRGQEARLRCSPMKGHSHVYWYRQLPEEGLKFMVYLQKENIIDESGMPKERFSAEFPKEGPSILRIQQVVRGDSAAYFCASSRTTGLAKNIQYFGAGTRLSVL.

This chain links TRBV18 with TRBJ2-5, with D unresolved. Germline assignment: CDR1 KGHSH and CDR2 LQKENI. The V end was cut by 6 bases, the J end by 1 base, with 9 bases between. The CDR3 runs 13 residues. The CDR3 reads CASSRLTQETQYF. In nucleotides, the CDR3 is TGTGCCAGCTCCCGACTGACCCAAGAGACCCAGTACTTC.

This chain joins TRBV30 and TRBJ1-2, with TRBD1 matching over 10 bases. V lost 3 bases to trimming and J lost 7 bases; unmatched junction nucleotides: 5. The CDR3 has 13 amino acids. The germline V gene has CDR1 GTSNPN and CDR2 SVGIG (reference sequence). CDR3: CAWRGDRGSGYTF. The CDR3 region has the DNA TGTGCCTGGAGGGGGGACAGGGGCAGTGGCTACACCTTC. The whole variable domain, filled in from reference TRBV30 and TRBJ1-2, reads SQTIHQWPATLVQPVGSPLSLECTVEGTSNPNLYWYRQAAGRGLQLLFYSVGIGQISSEVPQNLSASRPQDRQFILSSKKLLLSDSGFYLCAWRGDRGSGYTFGSGTRLTVV.